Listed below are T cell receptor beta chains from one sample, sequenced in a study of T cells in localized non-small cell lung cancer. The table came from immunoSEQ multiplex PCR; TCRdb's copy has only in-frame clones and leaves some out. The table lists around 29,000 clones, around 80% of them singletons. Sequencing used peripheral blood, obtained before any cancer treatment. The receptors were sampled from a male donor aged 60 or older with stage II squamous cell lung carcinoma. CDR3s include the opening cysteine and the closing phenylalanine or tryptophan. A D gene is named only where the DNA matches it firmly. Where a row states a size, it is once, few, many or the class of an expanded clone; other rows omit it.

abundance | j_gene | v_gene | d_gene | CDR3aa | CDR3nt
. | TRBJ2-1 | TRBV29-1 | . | CSVSQDTYNEQFF | TGCAGCGTTTCCCAAGACACCTACAATGAGCAGTTCTTC
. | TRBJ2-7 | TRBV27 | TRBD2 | CASRNSGLAGASYEQYF | TGTGCCAGCAGGAACTCAGGACTAGCGGGAGCCTCCTACGAGCAGTACTTC
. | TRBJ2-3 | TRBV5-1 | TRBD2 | CASSLKTSGTSTDTQYF | TGCGCCAGCAGCTTGAAGACTAGCGGTACTAGCACAGATACGCAGTATTTT
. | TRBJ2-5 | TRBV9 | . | CASSVARETQYF | TGTGCCAGCAGCGTAGCTCGAGAGACCCAGTACTTC
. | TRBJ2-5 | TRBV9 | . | CASGQGGAAETQYF | TGTGCCAGCGGCCAGGGGGGGGCAGCGGAGACCCAGTACTTC
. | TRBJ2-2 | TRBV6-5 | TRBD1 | CASSSGTVPGELFF | TGTGCCAGCAGTTCCGGGACAGTCCCCGGGGAGCTGTTTTTT
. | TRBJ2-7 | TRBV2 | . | CASSETAAYEQYF | TGTGCCAGCAGTGAAACGGCAGCCTACGAGCAGTACTTC
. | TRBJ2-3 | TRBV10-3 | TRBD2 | CAISSVGLVVDTQYF | TGTGCCATCTCTTCGGTGGGACTAGTCGTGGATACGCAGTATTTT
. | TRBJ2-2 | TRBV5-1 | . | CASSLGFSTGELFF | TGCGCCAGCAGCTTGGGTTTTTCGACCGGGGAGCTGTTTTTT
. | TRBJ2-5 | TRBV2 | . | CASSLGRGQETQYF | TGTGCCAGCAGTCTGGGTCGGGGCCAAGAGACCCAGTACTTC
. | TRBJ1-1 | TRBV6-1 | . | CASLEGSAFF | TGTGCCTCCCTCGAAGGGTCTGCTTTCTTT
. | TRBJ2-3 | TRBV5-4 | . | CASSRDGNPTDTQYF | TGTGCCAGCAGCCGGGACGGGAATCCCACAGATACGCAGTATTTT
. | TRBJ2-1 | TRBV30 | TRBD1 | CAWSVRTGGFINEQFF | TGTGCCTGGAGTGTAAGGACAGGGGGCTTTATAAATGAGCAGTTCTTC
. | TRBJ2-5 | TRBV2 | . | CASSQETQYF | TGTGCCAGCAGCCAAGAGACCCAGTACTTC
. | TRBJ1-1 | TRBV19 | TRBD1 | CASSMRTGGENTEAFF | TGTGCCAGTAGTATGAGGACAGGGGGCGAGAACACTGAAGCTTTCTTT
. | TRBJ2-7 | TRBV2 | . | CATRLTSNSYEQYF | TGTGCCACCCGCCTGACTTCTAACTCCTACGAGCAGTACTTC
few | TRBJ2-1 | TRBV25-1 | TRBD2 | CASSEPLHSGTTGEQFF | TGTGCCAGCAGTGAACCACTCCATTCCGGGACTACCGGAGAGCAGTTCTTC
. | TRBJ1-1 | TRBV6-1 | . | CASTRAVTTEAFF | TGTGCCAGCACCCGTGCCGTTACCACTGAAGCTTTCTTT
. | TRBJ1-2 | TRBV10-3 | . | CAISEPDRFSYGYTF | TGTGCCATCAGTGAACCCGACAGGTTCTCCTATGGCTACACCTTC
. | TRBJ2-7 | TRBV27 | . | CASRGPTYEQYF | TGTGCCAGCAGGGGCCCTACTTACGAGCAGTACTTC
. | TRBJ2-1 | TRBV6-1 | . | CASSDLDWSSYNEQFF | TGTGCCAGCAGTGACCTGGACTGGAGCTCCTACAATGAGCAGTTCTTC
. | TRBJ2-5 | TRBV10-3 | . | CATKSQPQETQYF | TGTGCCACCAAGAGCCAGCCTCAAGAGACCCAGTACTTC
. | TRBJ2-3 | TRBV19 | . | CASSISGADTQYF | TGTGCCAGTAGTATCTCGGGTGCAGATACGCAGTATTTT
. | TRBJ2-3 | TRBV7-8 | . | CASSFQGGDTQYF | TGTGCCAGCAGCTTTCAGGGCGGAGATACGCAGTATTTT
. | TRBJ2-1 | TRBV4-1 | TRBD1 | CASSQDRGLDQFF | TGCGCCAGCAGCCAAGATAGGGGGCTAGATCAGTTCTTC
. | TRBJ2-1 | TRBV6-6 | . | CASSSGEGRNEQFF | TGTGCCAGCAGTTCTGGCGAGGGTAGGAATGAGCAGTTCTTC
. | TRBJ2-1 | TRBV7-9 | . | CASSPKRRLSYNEQFF | TGTGCCAGCAGCCCCAAGCGGCGTCTCTCCTACAATGAGCAGTTCTTC
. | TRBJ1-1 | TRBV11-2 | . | CASGGQLNTEAFF | TGTGCCAGCGGCGGACAACTGAACACTGAAGCTTTCTTT
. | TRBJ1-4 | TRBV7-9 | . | CASSSGSHNEKLFF | TGTGCCAGCAGCTCCGGGTCCCACAATGAAAAACTGTTTTTT
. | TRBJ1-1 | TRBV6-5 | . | CASSPGSLNTEAFF | TGTGCCAGCAGTCCAGGGAGCCTAAACACTGAAGCTTTCTTT
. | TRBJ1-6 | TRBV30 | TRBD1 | CAWTGGNNSPLHF | TGTGCCTGGACAGGGGGAAATAATTCACCCCTCCACTTT
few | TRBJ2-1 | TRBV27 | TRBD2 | CASRRAGGPNEQFF | TGTGCCAGCAGACGAGCGGGGGGGCCCAATGAGCAGTTCTTC
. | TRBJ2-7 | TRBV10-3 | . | CAIRGAPYEQYF | TGTGCCATCAGGGGGGCCCCCTACGAGCAGTACTTC
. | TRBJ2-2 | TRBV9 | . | CASSVETGTGELFF | TGTGCCAGCAGCGTAGAGACGGGTACCGGGGAGCTGTTTTTT
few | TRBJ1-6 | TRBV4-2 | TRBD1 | CASSYGTGVESPLHF | TGTGCCAGCAGCTACGGGACAGGGGTAGAGTCACCCCTCCACTTT
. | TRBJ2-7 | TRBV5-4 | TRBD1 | CASSSRDRTNEQYF | TGTGCCAGCAGCTCCCGGGACAGGACGAACGAGCAGTACTTC
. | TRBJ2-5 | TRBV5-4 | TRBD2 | CASSPRLAGVETQYF | TGTGCCAGCAGCCCAAGACTAGCGGGAGTTGAGACCCAGTACTTC
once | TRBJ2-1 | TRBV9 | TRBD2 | CASSLRTSGNHNEQFF | TGTGCCAGCAGCCTTCGAACTAGCGGGAACCACAATGAGCAGTTCTTC
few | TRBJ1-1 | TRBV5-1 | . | CASSSSTEAFF | TGCGCCAGCAGCTCAAGTACTGAAGCTTTCTTT
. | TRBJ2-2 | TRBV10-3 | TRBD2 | CAIRPAGVNTGELFF | TGTGCCATCAGACCTGCGGGGGTCAACACCGGGGAGCTGTTTTTT
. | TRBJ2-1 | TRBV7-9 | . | CASSFWGGDEQFF | TGTGCCAGCAGCTTCTGGGGGGGCGATGAGCAGTTCTTC
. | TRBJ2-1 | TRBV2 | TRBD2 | CASQREPYNEQFF | TGTGCCAGCCAGCGGGAGCCCTACAATGAGCAGTTCTTC
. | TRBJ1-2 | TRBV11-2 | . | CASSLNLQRNYGYTF | TGTGCCAGCAGCTTGAACCTACAGAGAAACTATGGCTACACCTTC
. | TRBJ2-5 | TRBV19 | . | CASSINRDIQETQYF | TGTGCCAGTAGTATAAACCGGGACATCCAAGAGACCCAGTACTTC
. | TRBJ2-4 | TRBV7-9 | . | CASSPPEEINIQYF | TGTGCCAGCAGCCCCCCTGAAGAAATAAACATTCAGTACTTC
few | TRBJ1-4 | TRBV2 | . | CASSPPGREGEKLFF | TGTGCCAGCAGCCCTCCCGGAAGGGAGGGTGAAAAACTGTTTTTT